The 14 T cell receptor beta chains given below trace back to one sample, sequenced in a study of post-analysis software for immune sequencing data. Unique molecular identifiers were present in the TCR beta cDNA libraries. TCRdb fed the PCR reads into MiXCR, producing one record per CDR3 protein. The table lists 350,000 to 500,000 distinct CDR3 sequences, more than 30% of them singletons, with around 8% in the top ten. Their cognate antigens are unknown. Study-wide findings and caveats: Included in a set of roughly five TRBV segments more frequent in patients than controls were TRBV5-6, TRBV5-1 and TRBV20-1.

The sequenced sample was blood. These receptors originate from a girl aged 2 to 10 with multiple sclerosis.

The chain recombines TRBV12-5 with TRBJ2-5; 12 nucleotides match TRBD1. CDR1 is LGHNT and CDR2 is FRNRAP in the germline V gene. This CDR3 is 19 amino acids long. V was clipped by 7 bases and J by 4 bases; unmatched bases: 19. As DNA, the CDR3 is TGTGCTAGTGTGAGGGTAGAGACCCACCGGGACAGGGGGCGAGAGACCCAGTACTTC. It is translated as CASVRVETHRDRGRETQYF.

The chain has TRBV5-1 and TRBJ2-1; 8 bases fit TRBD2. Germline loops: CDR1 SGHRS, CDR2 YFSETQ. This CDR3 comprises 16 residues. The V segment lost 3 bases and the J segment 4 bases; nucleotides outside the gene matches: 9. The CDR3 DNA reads TGCGCCAGCAGCTCCCATAGCGGGATACTATACAATGAGCAGTTCTTC. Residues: CASSSHSGILYNEQFF.

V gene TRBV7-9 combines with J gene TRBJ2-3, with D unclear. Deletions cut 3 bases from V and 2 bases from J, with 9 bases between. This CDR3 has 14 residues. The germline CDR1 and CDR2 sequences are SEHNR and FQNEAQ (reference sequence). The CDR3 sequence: CASSFTPFTDTQYF. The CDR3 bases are TGTGCCAGCAGCTTTACGCCGTTCACAGATACGCAGTATTTT.

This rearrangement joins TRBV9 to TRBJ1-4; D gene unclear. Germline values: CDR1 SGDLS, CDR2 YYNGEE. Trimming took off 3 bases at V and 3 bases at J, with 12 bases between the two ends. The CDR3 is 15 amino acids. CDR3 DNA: TGTGCCAGCAGCGAGACGGGCCGGTCTAATGAAAAACTGTTTTTT. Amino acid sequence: CASSETGRSNEKLFF.

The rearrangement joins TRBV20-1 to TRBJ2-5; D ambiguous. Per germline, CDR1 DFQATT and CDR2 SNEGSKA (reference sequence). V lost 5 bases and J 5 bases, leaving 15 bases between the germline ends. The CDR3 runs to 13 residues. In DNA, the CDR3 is TGCAGTGCTGGTAAAAGGAGAGCGGAGACCCAGTACTTC. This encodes CSAGKRRAETQYF.

The CDR3 DNA follows: TGTGCCAGCATGAACAATCAGCCCCAGCATTTT. The encoded protein is CASMNNQPQHF. The chain recombines TRBV6-2 or TRBV6-3 with TRBJ1-5; D is unclear. There are 11 residues in the CDR3. Germline lookup yields CDR1 MNHEY and CDR2 SVGEGT. The V end lost 7 bases, the J end lost 3 bases, and 4 bases lay between the germline ends.

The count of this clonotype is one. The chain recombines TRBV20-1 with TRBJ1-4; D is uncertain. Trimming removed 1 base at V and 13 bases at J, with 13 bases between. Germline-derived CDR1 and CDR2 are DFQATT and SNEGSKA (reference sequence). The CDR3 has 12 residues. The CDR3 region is CSARAVNDVLFF. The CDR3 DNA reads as TGCAGTGCTAGAGCCGTTAATGATGTACTGTTTTTT.

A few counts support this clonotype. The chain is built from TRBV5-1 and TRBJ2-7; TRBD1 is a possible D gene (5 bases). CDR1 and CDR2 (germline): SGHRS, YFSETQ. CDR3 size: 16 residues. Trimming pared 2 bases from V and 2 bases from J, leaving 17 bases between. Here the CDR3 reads CASSLRTFQQAYEQYF. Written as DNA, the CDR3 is TGCGCCAGCAGCTTACGGACATTCCAGCAAGCCTACGAGCAGTACTTC.

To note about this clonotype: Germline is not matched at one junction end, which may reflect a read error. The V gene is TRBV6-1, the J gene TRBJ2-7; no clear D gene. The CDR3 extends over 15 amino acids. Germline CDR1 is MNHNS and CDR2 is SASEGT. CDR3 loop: CASSGPGSASYGQYF. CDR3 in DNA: TGTGCCAGCAGTGGACCAGGATCTGCCTCCTACGGGCAGTACTTC.

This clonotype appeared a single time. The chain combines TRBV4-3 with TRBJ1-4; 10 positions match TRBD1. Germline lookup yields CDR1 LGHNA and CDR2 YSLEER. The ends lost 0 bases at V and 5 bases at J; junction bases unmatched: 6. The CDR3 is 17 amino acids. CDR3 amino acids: CASSQDPGDRGNEKLFF. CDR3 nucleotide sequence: TGCGCCAGCAGCCAAGATCCCGGGGACAGGGGAAATGAAAAACTGTTTTTT.

The CDR3 bases are TGTGCCAGCAGCTTCCTAGCGGGGGGGGACAATGAGCAGTTCTTC. Its translation is CASSFLAGGDNEQFF. This chain links TRBV7-3 with TRBJ2-1; 12 bases align to TRBD2. Germline lookup yields CDR1 SGHTA and CDR2 FQGTGA. The CDR3 is made up of 15 amino acids. The V segment lost 3 bases and the J segment 5 bases; nucleotides outside the gene matches: 2.

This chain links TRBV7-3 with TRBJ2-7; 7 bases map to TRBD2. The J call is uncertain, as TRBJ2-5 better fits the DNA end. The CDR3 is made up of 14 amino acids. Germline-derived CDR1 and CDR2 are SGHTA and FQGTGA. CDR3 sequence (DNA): TGTGCCAGCAGCTTGTGGGGGGGAGAAGAGACCCAGTACTTC. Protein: CASSLWGGEETQYF.

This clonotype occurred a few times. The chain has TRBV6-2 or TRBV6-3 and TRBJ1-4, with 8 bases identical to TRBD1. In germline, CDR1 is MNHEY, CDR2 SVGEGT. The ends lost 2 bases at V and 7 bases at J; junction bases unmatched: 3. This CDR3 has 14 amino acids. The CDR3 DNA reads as TGTGCCAGCAGTTACATCCAGGGGGCTGAAAAACTGTTTTTT. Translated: CASSYIQGAEKLFF.

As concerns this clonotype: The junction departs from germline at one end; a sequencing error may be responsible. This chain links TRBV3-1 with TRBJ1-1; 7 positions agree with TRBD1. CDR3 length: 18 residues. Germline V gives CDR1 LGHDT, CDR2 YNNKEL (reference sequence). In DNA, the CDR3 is TGTGCCAGCAGCCAGAATCTCCTCTCGGACAGGCCGAACGCTGAAGCTTTCTTT. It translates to CASSQNLLSDRPNAEAFF.